This T cell receptor beta chain was profiled in a study of blood T cell repertoires in COVID-19. This CDR3 comprises 15 residues. Losses at the gene ends were 0 bases for V and 5 bases for J; bases not matched to a gene: 0. Germline V gene sequence: CDR1 MDHEN, CDR2 SYDVKM. Sequenced by immunoSEQ multiplex PCR; TCRdb stores in-frame clones only, minus some. The profile shows roughly 200,000 clones, 84% of them singletons. The material sequenced was peripheral blood. This chain connects TRBV28 to TRBJ1-4, with TRBD1 matching 10 bases. This clonotype originated in a man aged 50-59 years with active or convalescent COVID-19. In DNA form, the CDR3 reads TGTGCCAGCAGTTTATGGACAGGGGGCAATGAAAAACTGTTTTTT. Translation gives CASSLWTGGNEKLFF. Supplemented by reference TRBV28 and TRBJ1-4, the full variable domain reads DVKVTQSSRYLVKRTGEKVFLECVQDMDHENMFWYRQDPGLGLRLIYFSYDVKMKEKGDIPEGYSVSREKKERFSLILESASTNQTSMYLCASSLWTGGNEKLFFGSGTQLSVL.